This entry describes one T cell receptor beta chain. Its antigen is unknown. Looked up from germline, CDR1 is SGHRS and CDR2 is YFSETQ. The ends lost 0 bases at V and 8 bases at J; junction bases unmatched: 10. The CDR3 contains 15 residues. This table comes from immunoSEQ multiplex PCR, and its TCRdb copy is limited to in-frame clones, with some not included. Of under 20,000 clones detected, around three quarters appear once; the ten largest clones hold more than 35%. Time point reported: cycle 4 day 1 (C4D1), after more than five weeks of nivolumab. After autologous stem cell transplantation all patients relapsed, and prior brentuximab vedotin exposure differed between cohorts. The record originates from a study of PD-1 blockade in classical Hodgkin lymphoma. Whole-study results and caveats: Later analyses included only patients treated at least 1 year post-ASCT. CD4+ TCR diversity, unlike CD8+, rose significantly by C4D1. Repertoire difference causes, possibly disease activity or prior therapy, remain undefined. Healthy donors reportedly exceeded newly diagnosed patients in baseline TCR diversity.

The receptor was isolated from a human donor with classical Hodgkin lymphoma. This material consisted of peripheral blood mononuclear cells (PBMCs), taken before the fourth cycle of nivolumab. The rearrangement uses TRBV5-1 and TRBJ1-1; 7 bases are shared with TRBD1. CDR3 in amino acids: CASSLDWTGSGEAFF. The CDR3 coding sequence is TGCGCCAGCAGCTTGGATTGGACAGGCTCAGGGGAAGCTTTCTTT.